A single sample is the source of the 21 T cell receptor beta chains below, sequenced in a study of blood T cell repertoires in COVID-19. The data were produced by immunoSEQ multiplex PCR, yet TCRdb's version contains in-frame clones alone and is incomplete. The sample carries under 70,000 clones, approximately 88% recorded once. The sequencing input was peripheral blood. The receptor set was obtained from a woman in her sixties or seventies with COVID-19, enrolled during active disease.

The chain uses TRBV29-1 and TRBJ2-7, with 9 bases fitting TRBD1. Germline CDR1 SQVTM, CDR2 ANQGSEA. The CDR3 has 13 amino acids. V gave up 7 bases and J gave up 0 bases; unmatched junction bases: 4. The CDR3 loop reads CSAGQGPSYEQYF. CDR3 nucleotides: TGCAGCGCAGGACAGGGGCCCTCCTACGAGCAGTACTTC.

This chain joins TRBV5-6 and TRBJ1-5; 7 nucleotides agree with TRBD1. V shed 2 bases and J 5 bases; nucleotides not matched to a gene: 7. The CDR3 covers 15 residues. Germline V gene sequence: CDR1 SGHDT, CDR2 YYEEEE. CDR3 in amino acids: CASSFNRGSDQPQHF. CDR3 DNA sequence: TGTGCCAGCAGCTTCAACAGGGGATCGGATCAGCCCCAGCATTTT.

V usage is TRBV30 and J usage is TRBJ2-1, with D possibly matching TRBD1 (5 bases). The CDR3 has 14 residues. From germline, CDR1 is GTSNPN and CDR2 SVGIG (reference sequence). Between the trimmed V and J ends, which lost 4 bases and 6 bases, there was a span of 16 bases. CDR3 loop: CAWMANLGANEQFF. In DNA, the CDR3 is TGTGCCTGGATGGCCAACCTAGGGGCCAATGAGCAGTTCTTC.

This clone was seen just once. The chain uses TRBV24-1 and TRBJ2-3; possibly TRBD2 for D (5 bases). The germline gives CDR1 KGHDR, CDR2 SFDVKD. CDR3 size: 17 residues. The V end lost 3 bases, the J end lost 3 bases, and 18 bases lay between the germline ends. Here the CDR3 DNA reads TGTGCCACCAGTGATCCAACGTTCGGGCTAGCTACAGATACGCAGTATTTT. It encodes CATSDPTFGLATDTQYF.

Here the CDR3 reads CASSYFAGGLTDTQYF. CDR3 bases: TGTGCCAGCAGTTACTTTGCGGGGGGACTCACAGATACGCAGTATTTT. The J gene is TRBJ2-3, the V gene TRBV6-5; TRBD2 agrees at 8 bases. The V segment lost 1 base and the J segment 2 bases; nucleotides outside the gene matches: 5. This CDR3 has 16 residues. CDR1 and CDR2 (germline): MNHEY, SVGAGI.

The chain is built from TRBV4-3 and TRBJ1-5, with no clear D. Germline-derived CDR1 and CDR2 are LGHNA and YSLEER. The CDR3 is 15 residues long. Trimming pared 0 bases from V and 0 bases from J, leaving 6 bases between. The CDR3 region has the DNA TGCGCCAGCAGCCAAGACAGGTATAGCAATCAGCCCCAGCATTTT. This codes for CASSQDRYSNQPQHF.

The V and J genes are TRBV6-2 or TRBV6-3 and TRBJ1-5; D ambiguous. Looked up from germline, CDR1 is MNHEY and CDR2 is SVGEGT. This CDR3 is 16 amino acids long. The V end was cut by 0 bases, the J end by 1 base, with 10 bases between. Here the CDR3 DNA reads TGTGCCAGCAGTTACTCGGCAGGACTCAGCAATCAGCCCCAGCATTTT. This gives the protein CASSYSAGLSNQPQHF.

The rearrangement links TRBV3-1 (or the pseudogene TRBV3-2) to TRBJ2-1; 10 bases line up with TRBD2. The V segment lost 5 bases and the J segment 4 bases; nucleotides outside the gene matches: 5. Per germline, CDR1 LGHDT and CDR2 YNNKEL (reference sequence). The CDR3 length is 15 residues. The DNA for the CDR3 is TGTGCCAGCAGCGGGGAGACTAGCGGGTACAATGAGCAGTTCTTC. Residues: CASSGETSGYNEQFF.

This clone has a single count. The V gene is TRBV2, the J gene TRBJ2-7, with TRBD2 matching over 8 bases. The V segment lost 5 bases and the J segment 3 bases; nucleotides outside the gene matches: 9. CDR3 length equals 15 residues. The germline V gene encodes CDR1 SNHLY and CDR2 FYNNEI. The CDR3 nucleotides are TGTGCCAGCAGTCCCACTAGCGGAAAGGGCTACGAGCAGTACTTC. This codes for CASSPTSGKGYEQYF.

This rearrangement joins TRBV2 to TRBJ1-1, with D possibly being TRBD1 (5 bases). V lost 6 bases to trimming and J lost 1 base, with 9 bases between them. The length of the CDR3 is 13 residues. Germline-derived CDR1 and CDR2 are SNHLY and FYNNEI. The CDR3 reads CASSSRENTEAFF. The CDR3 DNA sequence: TGTGCCAGCAGCTCCAGGGAGAACACTGAAGCTTTCTTT.

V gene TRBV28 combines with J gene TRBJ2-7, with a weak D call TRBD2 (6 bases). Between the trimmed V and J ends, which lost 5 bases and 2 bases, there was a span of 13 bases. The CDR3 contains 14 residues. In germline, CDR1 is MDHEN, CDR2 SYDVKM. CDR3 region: CASSPSRGTYEQYF. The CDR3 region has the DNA TGTGCCAGCAGTCCCTCCCGGGGGACCTACGAGCAGTACTTC.

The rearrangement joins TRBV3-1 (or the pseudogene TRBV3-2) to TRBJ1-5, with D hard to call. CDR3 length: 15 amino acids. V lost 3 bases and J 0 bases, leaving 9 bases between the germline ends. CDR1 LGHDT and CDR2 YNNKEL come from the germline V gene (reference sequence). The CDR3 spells CASSQGPYSNQPQHF. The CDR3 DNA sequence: TGTGCCAGCAGCCAGGGCCCGTATAGCAATCAGCCCCAGCATTTT.

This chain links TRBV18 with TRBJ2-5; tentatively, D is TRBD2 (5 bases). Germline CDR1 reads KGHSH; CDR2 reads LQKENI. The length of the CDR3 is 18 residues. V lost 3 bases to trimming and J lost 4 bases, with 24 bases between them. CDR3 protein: CASSPRAGRLGAGETQYF. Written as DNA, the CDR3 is TGTGCCAGCTCACCGCGCGCGGGCCGACTGGGAGCCGGAGAGACCCAGTACTTC.

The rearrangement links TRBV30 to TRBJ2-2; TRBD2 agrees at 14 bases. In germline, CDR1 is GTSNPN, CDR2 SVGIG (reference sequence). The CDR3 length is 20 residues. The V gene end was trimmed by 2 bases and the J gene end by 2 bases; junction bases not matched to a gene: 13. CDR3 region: CAWSTRPWTSGGLNTGELFF. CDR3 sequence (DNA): TGTGCCTGGAGTACCCGACCCTGGACTAGCGGGGGGTTAAACACCGGGGAGCTGTTTTTT.

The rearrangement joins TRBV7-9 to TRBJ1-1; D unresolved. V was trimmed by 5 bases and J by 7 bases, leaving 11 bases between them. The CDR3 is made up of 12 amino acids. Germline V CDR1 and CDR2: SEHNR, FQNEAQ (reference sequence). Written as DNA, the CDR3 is TGTGCCAGCAGCCCTGATGTTAGTGAAGCTTTCTTT. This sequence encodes CASSPDVSEAFF. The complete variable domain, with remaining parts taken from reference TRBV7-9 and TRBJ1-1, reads DTGVSQNPRHKITKRGQNVTFRCDPISEHNRLYWYRQTLGQGPEFLTYFQNEAQLEKSRLLSDRFSAERPKGSFSTLEIQRTEQGDSAMYLCASSPDVSEAFFGQGTRLTVV.

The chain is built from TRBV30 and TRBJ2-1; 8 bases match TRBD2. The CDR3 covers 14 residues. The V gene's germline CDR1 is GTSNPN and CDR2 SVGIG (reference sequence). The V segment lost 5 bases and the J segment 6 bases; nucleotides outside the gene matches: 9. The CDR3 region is CAWDPGLGSNEQFF. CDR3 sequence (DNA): TGTGCCTGGGACCCGGGACTAGGGTCCAATGAGCAGTTCTTC.

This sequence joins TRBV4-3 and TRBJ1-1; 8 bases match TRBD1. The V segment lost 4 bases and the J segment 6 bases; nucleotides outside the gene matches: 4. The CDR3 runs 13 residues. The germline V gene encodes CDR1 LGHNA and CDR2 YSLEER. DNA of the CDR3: TGCGCCAGCAGCCGTATACAGGGGGCTGAAGCTTTCTTT. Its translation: CASSRIQGAEAFF.

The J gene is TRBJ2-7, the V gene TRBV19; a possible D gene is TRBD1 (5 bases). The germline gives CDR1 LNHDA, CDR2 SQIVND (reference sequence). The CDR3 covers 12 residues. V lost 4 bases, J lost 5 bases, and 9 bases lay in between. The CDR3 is CASSTGFHEQYF. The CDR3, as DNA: TGTGCCAGTAGTACAGGGTTTCACGAGCAGTACTTC.

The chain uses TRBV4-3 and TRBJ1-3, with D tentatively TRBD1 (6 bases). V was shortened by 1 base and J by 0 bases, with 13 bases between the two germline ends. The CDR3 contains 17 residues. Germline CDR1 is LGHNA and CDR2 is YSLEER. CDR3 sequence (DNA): TGCGCCAGCAGCCAAGTCTTGGGGACAAACTCTGGAAACACCATATATTTT. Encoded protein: CASSQVLGTNSGNTIYF.

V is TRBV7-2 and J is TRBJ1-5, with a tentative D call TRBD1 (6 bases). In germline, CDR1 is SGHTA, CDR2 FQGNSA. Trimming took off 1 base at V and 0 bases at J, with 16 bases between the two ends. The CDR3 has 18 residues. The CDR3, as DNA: TGTGCCAGCAGCTTAGTAGGGGGGGGACGGCTTAGCAATCAGCCCCAGCATTTT. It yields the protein CASSLVGGGRLSNQPQHF.

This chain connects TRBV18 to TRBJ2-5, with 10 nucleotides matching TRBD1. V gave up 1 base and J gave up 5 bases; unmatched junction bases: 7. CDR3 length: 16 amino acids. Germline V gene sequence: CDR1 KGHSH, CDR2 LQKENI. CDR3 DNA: TGTGCCAGCTCACCACTAAGACAGGGGGCTCGGGAGACCCAGTACTTC. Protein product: CASSPLRQGARETQYF.